This T cell receptor beta chain was captured by sequencing in a study of shared clonotypes between healthy human individuals. This clone was detected a few times. Other DNA sequences of this sample code for an identical CDR3. In the authors' methods: Without quality scores, immunoSEQ junctional reads could not be filtered like full-length reads. Assay: immunoSEQ multiplex PCR; the TCRdb copy retains only in-frame clones and omits some. V, J and clone size were drawn from that table, and D and trimming were deduced from the DNA. The sample records about 500,000 clones, approximately 71% being singletons. Germline lookup yields CDR1 SGHRS and CDR2 YFSETQ. The V and J ends lost 0 bases and 4 bases respectively, with 10 bases between them. The CDR3 length is 14 residues.

The TCR originated in a woman in her forties in good health. Some clones in this sample may be carry-over from other donors' samples. The V and J genes are TRBV5-1 and TRBJ1-2, with a weak D call TRBD1 (6 bases). Sequenced sample: PBMCs. CDR3 residues: CASSLDPQGYGYTF. The CDR3 DNA is TGCGCCAGCAGCTTGGACCCACAGGGCTATGGCTACACCTTC.